This TCR beta chain was recovered during a study of cytomegalovirus exposure and HLA in healthy donors. Study conclusions and caveats: The study designated about 180 TCR beta chains cytomegalovirus-associated. Analyses of presence/absence relied on an assumption of roughly uniform sequencing depth across donors.

As concerns this clone: What it binds is not known.

The CDR3 spans 15 residues. Germline V lookup: CDR1 MNHEY, CDR2 SMNVEV (reference sequence). Trimming removed 5 bases at V and 2 bases at J, with 16 bases between. The PCR used 60 Vbeta and 13 Jbeta primers. Repertoires were generated with immunoSEQ multiplex PCR, while TCRdb's copy carries only in-frame clones and drops some. Here the sample spans about 200,000 clones, 80% to 85% being singletons. The receptor's source is a woman aged 40 to 55 in good health and CMV-seronegative. The sample consisted of PBMCs. The V and J genes are TRBV27 and TRBJ2-7; possibly TRBD2 for D (5 bases). DNA of the CDR3: TGTGCCAGCAGTCGAGCGGAGTTACTCACCTACGAGCAGTACTTC. This codes for CASSRAELLTYEQYF.